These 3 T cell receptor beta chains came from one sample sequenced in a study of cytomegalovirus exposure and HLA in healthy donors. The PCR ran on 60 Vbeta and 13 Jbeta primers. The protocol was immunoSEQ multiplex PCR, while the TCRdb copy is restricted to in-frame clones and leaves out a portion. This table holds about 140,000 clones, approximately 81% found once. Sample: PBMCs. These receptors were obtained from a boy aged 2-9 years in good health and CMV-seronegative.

The CDR3 reads CASKTGGARQPQHF. The CDR3, as DNA: TGTGCCAGTAAAACGGGAGGGGCGCGTCAGCCCCAGCATTTT. The V call is TRBV19, the J call TRBJ1-5; possibly TRBD1 for D (5 bases). The germline gives CDR1 LNHDA, CDR2 SQIVND (reference sequence). V was cut by 7 bases and J by 6 bases, with 16 bases left in between. The CDR3 contains 14 residues.

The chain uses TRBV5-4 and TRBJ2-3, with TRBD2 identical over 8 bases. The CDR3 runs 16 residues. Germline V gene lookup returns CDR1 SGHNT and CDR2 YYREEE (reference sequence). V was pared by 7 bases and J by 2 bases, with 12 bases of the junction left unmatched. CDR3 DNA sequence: TGTGCCAGCGCACGTTCTCTAGCGGGCTTCACAGATACGCAGTATTTT. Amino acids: CASARSLAGFTDTQYF.

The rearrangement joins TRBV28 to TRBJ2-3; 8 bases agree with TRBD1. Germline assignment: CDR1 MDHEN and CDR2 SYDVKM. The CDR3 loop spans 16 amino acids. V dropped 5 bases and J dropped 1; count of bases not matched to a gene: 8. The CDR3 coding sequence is TGTGCCAGCAGTCCCGCCCCGGGACAGGGCACAGATACGCAGTATTTT. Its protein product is CASSPAPGQGTDTQYF.